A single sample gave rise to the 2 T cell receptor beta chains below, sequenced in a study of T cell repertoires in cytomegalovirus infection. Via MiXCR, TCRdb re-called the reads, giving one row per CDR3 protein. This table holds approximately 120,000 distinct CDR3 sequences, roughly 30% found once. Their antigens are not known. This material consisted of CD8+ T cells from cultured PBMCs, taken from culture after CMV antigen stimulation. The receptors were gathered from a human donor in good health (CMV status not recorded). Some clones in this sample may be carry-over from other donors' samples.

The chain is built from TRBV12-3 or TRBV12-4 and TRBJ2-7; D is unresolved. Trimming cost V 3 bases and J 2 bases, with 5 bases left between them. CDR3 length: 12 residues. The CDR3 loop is CASSLPAYEQYF. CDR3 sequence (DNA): TGTGCCAGCAGTTTGCCAGCCTACGAGCAGTACTTC.

The CDR3, as DNA: TGTGCCAGCAGTTTAATACAGCATCAGCCCCAGCATTTT. Amino acid sequence: CASSLIQHQPQHF. The chain employs TRBV27 and TRBJ1-5; D is ambiguous. The CDR3 loop spans 13 amino acids. V lost 2 bases and J 5 bases, leaving 7 bases between the germline ends. CDR1 is MNHEY, CDR2 SMNVEV, per germline (reference sequence).